Reported below is one T cell receptor (beta chain). Its antigen remains unknown. This sample is drawn from a study of OX40 agonist ivuxolimab in advanced cancers. Study-wide background: A diagnosis of hepatocellular carcinoma, melanoma, renal cell or head and neck cancer was present in dose-escalation patients. Three individuals attained partial responses, comprising one hepatocellular carcinoma case and two cutaneous melanoma cases. Findings and caveats of the study: CD4+ and CD8+ blood T cells expanded clonally by week 6 at 0.1 to 3.0 mg/kg.

Some clones are missing from TCRdb's copy, which holds only in-frame ones; the method was immunoSEQ multiplex PCR. The repertoire holds 35,000 to 45,000 clones, with 91% as singletons. This TCR was sampled from an adult with an advanced solid tumor such as melanoma, head and neck, liver or kidney cancer. The material sequenced was CD4+ or CD8+ T cells sorted from blood, taken in a trial of the OX40 agonist ivuxolimab.

CDR3 amino acids: CAITEDTGGSDEQYF. CDR3 nucleotides: TGTGCCATCACCGAAGATACAGGGGGGAGCGACGAGCAGTACTTC. The V and J genes are TRBV10-3 and TRBJ2-5, with 8 bases matching TRBD1. The DNA end is a closer match to TRBJ2-7, so the J assignment may be wrong. CDR1 is ENHRY and CDR2 is SYGVKD in the germline V gene. CDR3 length: 15 amino acids.